This T cell receptor beta chain was profiled in a study of beta chain features in type 1 diabetes. In regard to this clone: Its antigen remains unknown.

Study results and caveats: Whether HLA type affects TCRB rearrangement stayed undetermined in the present work. Moderately but significantly shorter TCRB CDR3s were found in Type 1 diabetes patients in all four CD4+ subsets.

Every isolated RNA sample was fully reverse transcribed, so sequencing captured expressed TCRB transcripts. There were 3 million to 4 million reads on average in the naive, central memory and regulatory T cell samples. Here immunoSEQ multiplex PCR was the method, and the copy in TCRdb shows in-frame clones only, minus some. The sample includes roughly 150,000 clones, 7.5% to 10% of them seen just once. This CDR3 contains 16 residues. The germline V and J ends were trimmed by 4 bases and 0 bases, with 13 bases remaining between them. CDR1 and CDR2 (germline): SGHRS, YFSETQ. This chain joins TRBV5-1 and TRBJ1-4; D possibly corresponds to TRBD1 (5 bases). The receptor's source is a woman under 30 in good health. The material sequenced was central memory CD4+ T cells from blood. The CDR3 nucleotides read TGCGCCAGCAGCACCACAGGTCTAGCAACTAATGAAAAACTGTTTTTT. Translated, it gives CASSTTGLATNEKLFF.